These T cell receptor beta chains were read from a single sample in a study of CD8 T cells in ankylosing spondylitis. Each CDR3 protein gets one entry after TCRdb re-called the 5' RACE reads with MiXCR. Of 200,000 to 300,000 distinct CDR3 sequences listed, about 11% were seen once; the top ten hold 2.6%. What was sequenced was blood, either unsorted or a sorted T cell fraction (not recorded which). The source is a male donor with ankylosing spondylitis or in good health (not recorded which). Both conserved end residues are trimmed from each CDR3. The order of the fields is V gene, CDR3 length, J gene, CDR3 protein.

>TRBV27|14|TRBJ1-2
VSSKGGGVFNYGYT
>TRBV7-7|10|TRBJ2-1
ASSPDGDEQF
>TRBV5-1|10|TRBJ1-1
ASGLNQGSAF
>TRBV5-1|12|TRBJ2-1
ASSWGLADNEQF
>TRBV12-3/TRBV12-4|14|TRBJ1-5
ASSQRTGAIDQPQH
>TRBV5-1|14|TRBJ2-7
ASTRLAGDRSYEQY
>TRBV20-1|13|TRBJ2-5
SATRPSGDQETQY
>TRBV2|12|TRBJ2-2
AGAKGANTGELF
>TRBV9|11|TRBJ2-5
ASSVPGRETQY
>TRBV30|12|TRBJ1-5
AWSLGTGRQPQH
>TRBV3-1|15|TRBJ2-1
AGSQDIRLASRDEQF
>TRBV5-6|18|TRBJ2-4
ASSLEWSSRRRLAKNIQY
>TRBV9|12|TRBJ1-6
ASSGGLYNSPLH
>TRBV4-3|12|TRBJ2-7
ASSPRTGNYEQY
>TRBV15|18|TRBJ2-3
ATSRVPAGAGDSSTDTQY
>TRBV5-1|13|TRBJ2-3
ASSSQGGNTDTQY
>TRBV7-9|12|TRBJ2-7
ASTPPNRSPEQY
>TRBV12-3/TRBV12-4|11|TRBJ2-1
ASSLRRGNEQF
>TRBV30|10|TRBJ2-7
AWSKGSYEQY
>TRBV20-1|9|TRBJ2-7
SARRAYEQY
>TRBV12-3/TRBV12-4|10|TRBJ1-2
ASNDLFSGYT
>TRBV30|9|TRBJ1-1
AWSQGSEAF
>TRBV4-1|12|TRBJ2-3
ASSQRGAGDTQY
>TRBV5-6|16|TRBJ2-1
ASSLPLAGIRSYNEQF
>TRBV6-5|12|TRBJ2-7
ASSTSGGAYEQY
>TRBV30|12|TRBJ1-2
AWSLYRGDYGYT
>TRBV27|11|TRBJ1-1
ASTRGRGTEAF
>TRBV30|11|TRBJ2-1
AWSFLSYNEQF
>TRBV20-1|12|TRBJ1-1
SARKGQASTEAF
>TRBV20-1|13|TRBJ1-1
SAISSRQVNTEAF
>TRBV5-1|15|TRBJ2-3
ASSLAMGVKGTDTQY
>TRBV10-3|14|TRBJ1-2
AISEASGTENYGYT
>TRBV20-1|12|TRBJ1-2
SARDSPRVQGYT
>TRBV20-1|13|TRBJ2-7
SARDGVTSSYEQY
>TRBV7-9|13|TRBJ1-1
ASSFLGRMNTEAF
>TRBV20-1|13|TRBJ2-1
VSQVPGPSYNEQF
>TRBV7-9|13|TRBJ2-1
ASSLRPGLAHEQF
>TRBV13|11|TRBJ2-5
ASSITPAGHQY
>TRBV5-1|13|TRBJ2-7
ASSLDSGGSYEQY
>TRBV10-3|12|TRBJ1-1
AISPGQGDTEAF
>TRBV20-1|11|TRBJ1-4
SAARDRGKKLF
>TRBV29-1|11|TRBJ1-1
SANLGQGTEAF
>TRBV19|11|TRBJ1-1
ASRAGRGTEAF
>TRBV5-1|12|TRBJ2-7
ASSLEGKPYEQY
>TRBV20-1|17|TRBJ2-3
SASTSRTSGRARTDTQY
>TRBV18|13|TRBJ2-7
ASSPGGTSPYEQY
>TRBV27|14|TRBJ2-3
ASRPHTGFKTDTQY
>TRBV4-2|13|TRBJ1-2
ASSQEAGTAYGYT
>TRBV5-6|12|TRBJ1-1
ASSPGHMNTEAF
>TRBV5-1|13|TRBJ2-1
ASSLATSGAYEQF
>TRBV4-1|12|TRBJ1-1
AGGPGRANTEAF